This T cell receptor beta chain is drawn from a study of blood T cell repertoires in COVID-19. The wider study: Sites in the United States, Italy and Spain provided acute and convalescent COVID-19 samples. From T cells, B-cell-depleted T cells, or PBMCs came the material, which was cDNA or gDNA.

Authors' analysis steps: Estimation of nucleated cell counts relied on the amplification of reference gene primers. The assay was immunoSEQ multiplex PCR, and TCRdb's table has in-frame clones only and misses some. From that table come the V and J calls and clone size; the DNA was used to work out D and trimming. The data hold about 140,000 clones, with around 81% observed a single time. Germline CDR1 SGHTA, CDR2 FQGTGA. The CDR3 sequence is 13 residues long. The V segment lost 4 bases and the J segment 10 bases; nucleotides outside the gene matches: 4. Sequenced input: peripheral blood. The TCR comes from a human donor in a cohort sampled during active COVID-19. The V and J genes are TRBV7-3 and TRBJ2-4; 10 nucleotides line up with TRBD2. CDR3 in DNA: TGTGCCAGCAGCTCTAGCGGGAGTTATATTCAGTACTTC. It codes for CASSSSGSYIQYF. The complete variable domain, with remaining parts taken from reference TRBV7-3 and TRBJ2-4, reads GAGVSQTPSNKVTEKGKYVELRCDPISGHTALYWYRQSLGQGPEFLIYFQGTGAADDSGLPNDRFFAVRPEGSVSTLKIQRTERGDSAVYLCASSSSGSYIQYFGAGTRLSVL.